Below are 27 T cell receptor beta chains sequenced from a single sample in a study of cytomegalovirus exposure and HLA in healthy donors. The primer mix had 60 Vbeta and 13 Jbeta primers. The protocol was immunoSEQ multiplex PCR, while the TCRdb copy is restricted to in-frame clones and leaves out a portion. The data hold roughly 100,000 clones, with approximately 73% observed a single time. Sequencing was performed on PBMCs. The receptors stem from a woman younger than 30 in good health and CMV-seropositive.

This clone was detected a few times. The chain is built from TRBV5-5 and TRBJ1-5; D not certain. V lost 0 bases and J 5 bases, leaving 6 bases between the germline ends. This CDR3 is built from 13 residues. Germline CDR1 and CDR2: SGHKS and YYEKEE (reference sequence). This CDR3 is CASSLAVYQPQHF. CDR3 sequence (DNA): TGTGCCAGCAGCTTGGCCGTGTATCAGCCCCAGCATTTT.

CDR3 coding DNA: TGCAGCGTTGAAGGTTGGGTAGCGGGGGGCGAGTTGTACGAGCAGTACTTC. Translation: CSVEGWVAGGELYEQYF. The chain carries TRBV29-1 and TRBJ2-7, with 10 bases that match TRBD2. From germline, CDR1 is SQVTM and CDR2 ANQGSEA. V was clipped by 1 base and J by 4 bases; unmatched bases: 13. CDR3 length: 17 residues.

J is TRBJ2-1 and V is TRBV29-1, with 9 bases identical to TRBD2. V dropped 8 bases and J dropped 6; count of bases not matched to a gene: 11. Germline V CDR1 and CDR2: SQVTM, ANQGSEA. The CDR3 totals 14 residues. The CDR3 DNA is TGCAGCTTGGGGGGACTAGCTGTGGGCAATGAGCAGTTCTTC. It specifies CSLGGLAVGNEQFF.

The V call is TRBV6-5, the J call TRBJ1-1, with D perhaps matching TRBD1 (6 bases). Germline V gene sequence: CDR1 MNHEY, CDR2 SVGAGI. Deletions cut 7 bases from V and 11 bases from J, with 20 bases between. The length of the CDR3 is 13 residues. The CDR3 nucleotides are TGTGCCAGCAATACAGGGCGCTTGAACAGGGCTTTCTTT. Amino acids: CASNTGRLNRAFF.

The CDR3 region has the DNA TGTGCCAGCAGGGCCGACAGCCACAGTTCCTACGAGCAGTACTTC. Translating it yields CASRADSHSSYEQYF. The chain couples TRBV2 to TRBJ2-7, with D maybe TRBD1 (5 bases). This CDR3 spans 15 amino acids. Trimming pared 6 bases from V and 1 base from J, leaving 16 bases between. Germline loops: CDR1 SNHLY, CDR2 FYNNEI.

The chain is built from TRBV27 and TRBJ1-1; 7 nucleotides match TRBD1. Germline V CDR1 and CDR2: MNHEY, SMNVEV (reference sequence). V trimming: 3 bases; J trimming: 5 bases; junction bases outside the gene matches: 3. The CDR3 spans 13 residues. CDR3 region: CASSLDRLTEAFF. The DNA for the CDR3 is TGTGCCAGCAGTTTGGACAGGCTGACTGAAGCTTTCTTT.

The chain recombines TRBV6-6 with TRBJ2-7; D may be TRBD1 (7 bases). Germline-derived CDR1 and CDR2 are MNHNY and SVGAGI (reference sequence). Trimming stripped 0 bases from V and 3 bases from J, with 15 bases between. The length of the CDR3 is 16 residues. CDR3 coding DNA: TGTGCCAGCAGTTACTCGGAGGGGGCTAAGATCTACGAGCAGTACTTC. Residues: CASSYSEGAKIYEQYF.

V is TRBV6-1 and J is TRBJ2-1, with 7 bases identical to TRBD2. The CDR3 runs to 15 residues. CDR1 and CDR2 from the germline V gene are MNHNS and SASEGT. Trimming took 5 bases from V and 5 from J; bases not matched to a gene: 9. The CDR3: CASSLLVSGDNEQFF. The CDR3, as DNA: TGTGCCAGCAGTTTACTAGTCAGCGGGGACAATGAGCAGTTCTTC.

This clone was seen only a few times. The chain couples TRBV6-5 to TRBJ2-7, with TRBD1 matching 7 bases. CDR3 size: 14 residues. Germline V lookup: CDR1 MNHEY, CDR2 SVGAGI. V gave up 2 bases and J gave up 4 bases; unmatched junction bases: 5. CDR3 region: CASSYQGVGYEQYF. CDR3 nucleotides: TGTGCCAGCAGTTACCAGGGGGTTGGGTACGAGCAGTACTTC.

This sequence joins TRBV28 and TRBJ1-2; D possibly corresponds to TRBD1 (6 bases). CDR3 size: 12 residues. In germline, CDR1 is MDHEN, CDR2 SYDVKM. V dropped 4 bases and J dropped 8 bases, with 11 bases sitting between them. This CDR3 is CASSSGAGGYTF. CDR3 coding DNA: TGTGCCAGCAGTTCAGGGGCCGGGGGCTACACCTTC.

The CDR3 reads CASTEGGTAYEQYF. CDR3 bases: TGTGCCAGCACCGAAGGAGGGACCGCCTACGAGCAGTACTTC. The chain joins TRBV9 to TRBJ2-7; D might be TRBD2 (6 bases). This CDR3 comprises 14 residues. Germline V lookup: CDR1 SGDLS, CDR2 YYNGEE. V was shortened by 6 bases and J by 2 bases, with 15 bases between the two germline ends. Full variable domain (remainder filled in from reference TRBV9 and TRBJ2-7): DSGVTQTPKHLITATGQRVTLRCSPRSGDLSVYWYQQSLDQGLQFLIQYYNGEERAKGNILERFSAQQFPDLHSELNLSSLELGDSALYFCASTEGGTAYEQYFGPGTRLTVT.

The chain couples TRBV18 to TRBJ2-7; D is perhaps TRBD2 (6 bases). V gave up 8 bases and J gave up 10 bases, with 21 bases separating them. CDR1 and CDR2 (germline): KGHSH, LQKENI. The CDR3 has 13 residues. The DNA of the CDR3 is TGTGCCAGCCATAGTGGCGGCGGGGAGTACCAGTACTTC. Its translation is CASHSGGGEYQYF.

The J gene is TRBJ2-2, the V gene TRBV2; TRBD1 aligns across 9 bases. Germline CDR1 reads SNHLY; CDR2 reads FYNNEI. The CDR3 is made up of 16 amino acids. V lost 7 bases and J lost 5; bases outside the gene matches: 11. Here the CDR3 DNA reads TGTGCCAGCACCCCCGGGACAGGGCTGGGTACCGGGGAGCTGTTTTTT. Translation: CASTPGTGLGTGELFF.

The chain links TRBV18 to TRBJ1-5, with TRBD1 matching 12 bases. Looked up from germline, CDR1 is KGHSH and CDR2 is LQKENI. This CDR3 is built from 16 residues. Losses at the gene ends were 5 bases for V and 7 bases for J; bases not matched to a gene: 9. The CDR3 DNA sequence: TGTGCCAGCTCAGGGGGACAGGGGGCTTGGGAGCAGCCCCAGCATTTT. The encoded protein is CASSGGQGAWEQPQHF.

The chain is built from TRBV5-1 and TRBJ1-3; TRBD1 aligns across 7 bases. Germline V gene lookup returns CDR1 SGHRS and CDR2 YFSETQ. The CDR3 has 16 amino acids. The ends lost 3 bases at V and 0 bases at J; junction bases unmatched: 6. This chain's CDR3 is CASSWGDSSSGNTIYF. CDR3 in DNA: TGCGCCAGCAGCTGGGGGGACAGTAGCTCTGGAAACACCATATATTTT.

The gene calls are TRBV7-9 and TRBJ2-2, with TRBD2 matching over 8 bases. In germline, CDR1 is SEHNR, CDR2 FQNEAQ (reference sequence). Trimming at V came to 10 bases and at J to 5 bases, leaving 9 bases not matched to a gene. This CDR3 region has 14 residues. This CDR3 is CANEAGEDTGELFF. The CDR3 nucleotides are TGTGCCAACGAAGCGGGAGAGGATACCGGGGAGCTGTTTTTT.

This chain links TRBV19 with TRBJ2-3, with D perhaps TRBD2 (6 bases). Trimming took 5 bases from V and 4 from J, leaving 10 bases between them. From germline, CDR1 is LNHDA and CDR2 SQIVND (reference sequence). The CDR3 is 13 amino acids. CDR3 in amino acids: CASSVGGADTQYF. The CDR3 DNA reads as TGTGCCAGTAGTGTGGGGGGTGCAGATACGCAGTATTTT.

The genes are TRBV27 and TRBJ1-5; perhaps TRBD1 as D (6 bases). The CDR3 is 15 residues long. Germline V gives CDR1 MNHEY, CDR2 SMNVEV (reference sequence). Trimming stripped 5 bases from V and 1 base from J, with 12 bases between. The CDR3, as DNA: TGTGCCAGCAGTCCCAGGGGTTTCAGCAATCAGCCCCAGCATTTT. Its protein is CASSPRGFSNQPQHF.

V is TRBV2 and J is TRBJ2-7, with 8 positions matching TRBD2. V lost 8 bases to trimming and J lost 3 bases; unmatched junction nucleotides: 9. Germline V gene lookup returns CDR1 SNHLY and CDR2 FYNNEI. The CDR3 is made up of 14 amino acids. Here the CDR3 reads CASGGAGGGYEQYF. The CDR3 DNA reads TGTGCCAGCGGGGGGGCGGGAGGCGGCTACGAGCAGTACTTC.

The table lists this clone with a count of one. The chain joins TRBV11-2 to TRBJ2-7; D is possibly TRBD1 (6 bases). CDR1 and CDR2 (germline): SGHAT, FQNNGV. The CDR3 extends over 16 amino acids. The V end lost 3 bases, the J end lost 3 bases, and 18 bases lay between the germline ends. The CDR3 coding sequence is TGTGCCAGCAGCTTGGGATACGGGGACAAGGTCTACGAGCAGTACTTC. Translated: CASSLGYGDKVYEQYF.

The genes are TRBV19 and TRBJ2-7; TRBD2 matches at 9 bases. The junction had 13 bases not matched to a gene; V was cut back by 6 bases and J by 4 bases. The CDR3 sequence is 16 residues long. Germline CDR1 reads LNHDA; CDR2 reads SQIVND (reference sequence). CDR3 sequence: CASSTYALAGVYEQYF. In DNA form, the CDR3 reads TGTGCCAGTAGCACTTATGCACTAGCGGGTGTGTACGAGCAGTACTTC.

The V and J genes are TRBV27 and TRBJ2-1, with 7 nucleotides matching TRBD1. V gave up 3 bases and J gave up 7 bases; unmatched junction bases: 6. Germline CDR1 is MNHEY and CDR2 is SMNVEV (reference sequence). The CDR3 runs to 14 residues. The CDR3 sequence: CASSFTGVGNEQFF. CDR3 DNA sequence: TGTGCCAGCAGTTTTACAGGGGTGGGGAATGAGCAGTTCTTC.

This chain uses TRBV6-1 with TRBJ2-7, with 7 bases that match TRBD1. The CDR3 runs to 13 residues. The germline CDR1 and CDR2 sequences are MNHNS and SASEGT. Trimming took 4 bases from V and 2 from J; bases not matched to a gene: 2. CDR3 sequence (DNA): TGTGCCAGCAGTGTCCAGGGGGCCTACGAGCAGTACTTC. Amino acid sequence: CASSVQGAYEQYF.

This clone was counted between two and nine times. The chain employs TRBV5-1 and TRBJ2-2; TRBD2 matches 8 bases. CDR1 and CDR2 from the germline V gene are SGHRS and YFSETQ. This CDR3 spans 17 amino acids. The J segment lost 1 base and the V segment lost 1 base, leaving 6 bases of the junction unmatched. This CDR3 is CASSLPPAGGNTGELFF. The CDR3 DNA reads TGCGCCAGCAGCTTGCCCCCTGCGGGAGGGAACACCGGGGAGCTGTTTTTT.

The rearrangement links TRBV6-5 to TRBJ2-5, with TRBD2 identical over 7 bases. This CDR3 spans 14 amino acids. Germline CDR1 is MNHEY and CDR2 is SVGAGI. Trimming cost V 3 bases and J 7 bases; bases outside gene matches: 8. The DNA for the CDR3 is TGTGCCAGCAGTTATTATACTAGCGAAGGGACCCAGTACTTC. Its protein is CASSYYTSEGTQYF.

The genes are TRBV4-2 and TRBJ1-4, with 10 bases fitting TRBD1. CDR1 LGHNA and CDR2 YNFKEQ come from the germline V gene. This CDR3 has 15 amino acids. V shed 4 bases, J shed 7 bases, and the junction held 6 bases outside the gene matches. CDR3 loop: CASSRQGAGVEKLFF. CDR3 coding DNA: TGTGCCAGCAGCCGACAGGGGGCGGGTGTTGAAAAACTGTTTTTT.

This clone occurred a few times. The chain recombines TRBV5-1 with TRBJ2-3; a possible D gene is TRBD2 (6 bases). CDR3 length: 15 amino acids. The V end lost 2 bases, the J end lost 2 bases, and 12 bases lay between the germline ends. Looked up from germline, CDR1 is SGHRS and CDR2 is YFSETQ. CDR3 sequence reads: CASSFSGSPTDTQYF. The CDR3 region has the DNA TGCGCCAGCAGCTTTAGCGGCAGCCCCACAGATACGCAGTATTTT.